The 17 T cell receptor beta chains given below trace back to one sample, sequenced in a study of blood T cells in healthy people across ages. Using a J-beta primer mix together with a sample-barcoded 5' primer, a second PCR was run for roughly 7 to 12 cycles. One entry per CDR3 protein results from TCRdb running MiXCR on the 5' RACE reads. The sample consists of 1.2 million to 1.5 million distinct CDR3 sequences, about 40% of them appearing once. The sequenced sample was blood. These receptors originate from a woman under 30 in good health.

The genes are TRBV5-1 and TRBJ1-5, with 8 bases matching TRBD1. V shed 5 bases, J shed 6 bases, and the junction held 4 bases outside the gene matches. Germline CDR1 is SGHRS and CDR2 is YFSETQ. This CDR3 is 13 amino acids long. This chain's CDR3 is CASRRDRGQPQHF. The CDR3 DNA is TGCGCCAGCAGGAGAGACAGGGGTCAGCCCCAGCATTTT.

The chain employs TRBV3-1 and TRBJ2-5, with D perhaps matching TRBD2 (6 bases). The J call may be in error: the DNA end matches TRBJ2-7 better. CDR3 size: 14 residues. In germline, CDR1 is LGHDT, CDR2 YNNKEL (reference sequence). CDR3 sequence (DNA): TGTGCCAGCAGCCCGCTAGCGTCTGGAAACGAGCAGTACTTC. This gives the protein CASSPLASGNEQYF.

This clonotype was recorded only once. The genes are TRBV11-2 and TRBJ2-4; 12 positions match TRBD2. The J call may be mistaken, given a closer DNA end match to TRBJ2-7. This CDR3 has 18 residues. Looked up from germline, CDR1 is SGHAT and CDR2 is FQNNGV. The CDR3 region is CASSYASSSGRAYYEQYF. The CDR3 DNA is TGTGCCAGCAGCTACGCCTCGTCTAGCGGGAGGGCCTACTACGAGCAGTACTTC.

To note about this clonotype: The junction departs from germline at one end; a sequencing error may be responsible. The rearrangement links TRBV5-1 to TRBJ2-1; D might be TRBD1 (6 bases). The CDR3 covers 16 residues. Germline V gene lookup returns CDR1 SGHRS and CDR2 YFSETQ. The CDR3 loop reads CAISSPPEQGLNEQFF. The CDR3 DNA reads as TGCGCCATCAGCTCTCCCCCGGAACAGGGCTTGAATGAGCAGTTCTTC.

The J gene is TRBJ2-3, the V gene TRBV5-1; 10 nucleotides match TRBD2. The CDR3 consists of 15 residues. V shed 3 bases and J 4 bases; nucleotides not matched to a gene: 5. Germline loops: CDR1 SGHRS, CDR2 YFSETQ. CDR3 in amino acids: CASSSLAGEADTQYF. DNA for the CDR3: TGCGCCAGCAGCTCTCTAGCGGGAGAGGCAGATACGCAGTATTTT.

This clonotype was seen ten or more times. The chain joins TRBV12-3 or TRBV12-4 to TRBJ2-1; perhaps TRBD1 as D (6 bases). With 5 bases removed from V and 2 bases from J, the gap between germline ends came to 13 bases. CDR3 length: 15 residues. In DNA form, the CDR3 reads TGTGCCAGCAGTCCCGATGGGGGCCCCTACAATGAGCAGTTCTTC. This sequence encodes CASSPDGGPYNEQFF.

This clonotype has a handful of counts. The chain uses TRBV20-1 and TRBJ2-7, with 10 nucleotides matching TRBD1. V shed 0 bases and J 7 bases; nucleotides not matched to a gene: 6. The CDR3 length is 14 residues. Germline CDR1 reads DFQATT; CDR2 reads SNEGSKA (reference sequence). As DNA, the CDR3 is TGCAGTGCTAGAGAAGGGACAGGGGCTCGGGAGCAGTACTTC. Translating gives CSAREGTGAREQYF.

This clonotype was seen more than once but under ten times. The chain employs TRBV20-1 and TRBJ2-1, with TRBD1 matching over 7 bases. V shed 5 bases, J shed 8 bases, and the junction held 3 bases outside the gene matches. CDR3 length: 11 amino acids. Germline V gene sequence: CDR1 DFQATT, CDR2 SNEGSKA (reference sequence). CDR3 in DNA: TGCAGTGCTGAAGACAGGGATGAGCAGTTCTTC. Its translation: CSAEDRDEQFF.

The chain links TRBV5-1 to TRBJ2-1, with 9 positions matching TRBD2. The CDR3 spans 15 residues. V lost 4 bases and J lost 9; bases outside the gene matches: 11. Germline V gene sequence: CDR1 SGHRS, CDR2 YFSETQ. The CDR3, as DNA: TGCGCCAGCAGCCGAACCGGGGCTAGCGGGACTGAGCAGTTCTTC. It specifies CASSRTGASGTEQFF.

This clonotype showed up just a few times. The rearrangement joins TRBV6-1 to TRBJ1-2; TRBD1 agrees at 7 bases. Germline V lookup: CDR1 MNHNS, CDR2 SASEGT. V lost 7 bases and J lost 5; bases outside the gene matches: 10. This CDR3 is 14 amino acids long. This chain's CDR3 is CASMRTGPPYGYTF. The CDR3 DNA reads TGTGCCAGCATGAGGACAGGCCCTCCATATGGCTACACCTTC.

This clonotype was picked up a small number of times. This chain uses TRBV28 with TRBJ1-4, with D possibly matching TRBD1 (5 bases). The CDR3 has 13 amino acids. Germline CDR1 is MDHEN and CDR2 is SYDVKM. V lost 5 bases, J lost 8 bases, and 12 bases lay in between. In DNA form, the CDR3 reads TGTGCCAGCAGTCCAGGGTTTTTCGAAAAACTGTTTTTT. Translation gives CASSPGFFEKLFF.

This clonotype was recorded only once. One end of the junction does not line up with germline, which may come from a read error. CDR3 protein: CSTRDRAGGSYNEQFF. CDR3 coding DNA: TGCAGTACTAGAGATCGTGCAGGTGGCTCCTACAATGAGCAGTTCTTC. The chain couples TRBV20-1 to TRBJ2-1, with a possible D match to TRBD2 (5 bases). From germline, CDR1 is DFQATT and CDR2 SNEGSKA (reference sequence). The CDR3 is 16 amino acids.

The genes are TRBV12-3 or TRBV12-4 and TRBJ2-1, with TRBD2 as a possible D gene (6 bases). V lost 8 bases and J lost 6, with 17 bases in between. This CDR3 region has 14 residues. CDR3 bases: TGTGCCAGCGTTCTCCATCGCGGGACCAATGAGCAGTTCTTC. Translating it yields CASVLHRGTNEQFF.

The table lists this clonotype with a count of one. Here the CDR3 DNA reads TGTGCCAGCACCCTACTAGCGGGGGCGCACTCCTACAATGAGCAGTACTTC. Translation: CASTLLAGAHSYNEQYF. The J gene is TRBJ2-1, the V gene TRBV27, with TRBD2 matching over 11 bases. The J call may not be correct, given that the DNA end is closer to TRBJ2-7. The germline V gene encodes CDR1 MNHEY and CDR2 SMNVEV (reference sequence). CDR3 size: 17 residues.

Concerning this clonotype itself: Relative to the germline gene, one junction end is altered; a read error may explain this. This rearrangement joins TRBV12-3 or TRBV12-4 to TRBJ1-2; D not resolved. This CDR3 contains 11 residues. This chain's CDR3 is CAISFLWGYTF. CDR3 coding DNA: TGTGCCATCAGTTTTTTGTGGGGCTACACCTTC.

A note on this clonotype: At one end, the junction sequence differs from germline, possibly due to a read error. This chain joins TRBV5-5 and TRBJ2-7; D remains unclear. The CDR3 spans 14 residues. Per germline, CDR1 SGHKS and CDR2 YYEKEE (reference sequence). The CDR3 sequence: CANSPKGKPYEQYF. The CDR3 DNA reads TGTGCCAACAGCCCTAAAGGGAAACCCTACGAGCAGTACTTC.

This clonotype was detected a few times. CDR3 protein: CASRTTRVGSRINEQFF. CDR3 sequence (DNA): TGTGCCAGCAGAACTACCCGGGTGGGCTCCCGAATCAATGAGCAGTTCTTC. The rearrangement joins TRBV12-3 or TRBV12-4 to TRBJ2-1; no clear D. V was cut by 6 bases and J by 6 bases, with 24 bases left in between. CDR3 length: 17 residues.